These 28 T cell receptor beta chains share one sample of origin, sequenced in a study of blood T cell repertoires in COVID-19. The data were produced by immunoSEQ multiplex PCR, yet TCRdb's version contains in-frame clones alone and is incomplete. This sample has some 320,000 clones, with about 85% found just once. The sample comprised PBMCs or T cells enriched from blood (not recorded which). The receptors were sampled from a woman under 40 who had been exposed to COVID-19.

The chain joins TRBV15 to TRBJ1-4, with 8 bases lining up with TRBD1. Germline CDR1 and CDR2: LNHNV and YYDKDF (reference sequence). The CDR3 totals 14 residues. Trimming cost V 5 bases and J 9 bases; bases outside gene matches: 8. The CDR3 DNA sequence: TGTGCCACCAGCTTTGACAGGGGTTTGAAAAAACTGTTTTTT. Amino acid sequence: CATSFDRGLKKLFF.

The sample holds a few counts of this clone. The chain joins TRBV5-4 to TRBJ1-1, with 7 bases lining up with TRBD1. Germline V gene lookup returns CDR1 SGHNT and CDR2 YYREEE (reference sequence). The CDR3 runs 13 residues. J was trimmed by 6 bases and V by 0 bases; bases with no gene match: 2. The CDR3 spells CASSLAGTAEAFF. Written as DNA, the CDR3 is TGTGCCAGCAGCTTGGCCGGGACAGCTGAAGCTTTCTTT.

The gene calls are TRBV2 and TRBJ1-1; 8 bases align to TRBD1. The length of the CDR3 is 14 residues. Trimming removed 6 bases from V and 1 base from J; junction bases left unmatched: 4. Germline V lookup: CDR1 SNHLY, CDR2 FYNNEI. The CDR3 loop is CASSFDRGNTEAFF. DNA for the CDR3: TGTGCCAGCAGCTTCGACAGGGGGAACACTGAAGCTTTCTTT.

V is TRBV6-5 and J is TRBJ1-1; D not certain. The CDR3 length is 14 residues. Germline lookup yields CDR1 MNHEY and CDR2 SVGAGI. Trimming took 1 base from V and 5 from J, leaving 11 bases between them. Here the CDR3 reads CASSYLESVTEAFF. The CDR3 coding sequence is TGTGCCAGCAGTTACTTAGAATCGGTTACTGAAGCTTTCTTT.

The CDR3 coding sequence is TGCGCCAGCAGTCAGGGGATCTCCTACGAGCAGTACTTC. It yields the protein CASSQGISYEQYF. The rearrangement links TRBV4-1 to TRBJ2-7, with D tentatively TRBD1 (6 bases). The CDR3 is made up of 13 amino acids. The V end lost 6 bases, the J end lost 0 bases, and 9 bases lay between the germline ends. The germline CDR1 and CDR2 sequences are MGHRA and YSYEKL.

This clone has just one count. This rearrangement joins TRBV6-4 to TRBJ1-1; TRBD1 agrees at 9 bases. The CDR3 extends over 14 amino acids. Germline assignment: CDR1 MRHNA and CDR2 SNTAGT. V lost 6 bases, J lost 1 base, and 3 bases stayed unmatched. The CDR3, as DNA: TGTGCCAGCAGGGGGACAGGGAAGAACACTGAAGCTTTCTTT. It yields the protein CASRGTGKNTEAFF.

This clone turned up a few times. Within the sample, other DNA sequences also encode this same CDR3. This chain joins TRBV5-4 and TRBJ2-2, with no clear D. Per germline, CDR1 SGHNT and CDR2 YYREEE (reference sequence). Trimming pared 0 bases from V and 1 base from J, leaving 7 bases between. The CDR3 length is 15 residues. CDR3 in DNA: TGTGCCAGCAGCTTGGGGGCAGGGAACACCGGGGAGCTGTTTTTT. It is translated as CASSLGAGNTGELFF.

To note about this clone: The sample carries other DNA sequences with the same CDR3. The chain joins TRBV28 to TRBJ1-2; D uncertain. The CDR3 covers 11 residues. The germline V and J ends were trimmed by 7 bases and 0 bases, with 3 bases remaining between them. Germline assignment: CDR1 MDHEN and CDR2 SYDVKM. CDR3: CASTSNYGYTF. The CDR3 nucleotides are TGTGCCAGCACGTCTAACTATGGCTACACCTTC.

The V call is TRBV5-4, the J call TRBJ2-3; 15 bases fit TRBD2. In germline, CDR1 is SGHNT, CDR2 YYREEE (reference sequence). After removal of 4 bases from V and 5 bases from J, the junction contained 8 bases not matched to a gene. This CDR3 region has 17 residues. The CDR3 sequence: CASSPAGLAGGKDTQYF. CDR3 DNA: TGTGCCAGCAGCCCCGCCGGACTAGCGGGAGGGAAAGATACGCAGTATTTT.

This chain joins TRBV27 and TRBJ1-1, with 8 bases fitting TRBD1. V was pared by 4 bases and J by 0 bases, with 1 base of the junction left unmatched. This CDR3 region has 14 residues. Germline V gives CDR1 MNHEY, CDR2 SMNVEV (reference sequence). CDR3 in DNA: TGTGCCAGCAGTTGGACAGGGATGAACACTGAAGCTTTCTTT. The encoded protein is CASSWTGMNTEAFF.

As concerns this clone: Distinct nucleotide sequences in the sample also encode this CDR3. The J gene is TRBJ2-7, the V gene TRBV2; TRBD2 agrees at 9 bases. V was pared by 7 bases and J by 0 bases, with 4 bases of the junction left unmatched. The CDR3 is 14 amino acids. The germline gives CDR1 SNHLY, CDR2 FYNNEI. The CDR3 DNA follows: TGTGCCAGCACTCTAGCGGGGAGCTCCTACGAGCAGTACTTC. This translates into CASTLAGSSYEQYF. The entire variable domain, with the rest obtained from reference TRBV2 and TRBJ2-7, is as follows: EPEVTQTPSHQVTQMGQEVILRCVPISNHLYFYWYRQILGQKVEFLVSFYNNEISEKSEIFDDQFSVERPDGSNFTLKIRSTKLEDSAMYFCASTLAGSSYEQYFGPGTRLTVT.

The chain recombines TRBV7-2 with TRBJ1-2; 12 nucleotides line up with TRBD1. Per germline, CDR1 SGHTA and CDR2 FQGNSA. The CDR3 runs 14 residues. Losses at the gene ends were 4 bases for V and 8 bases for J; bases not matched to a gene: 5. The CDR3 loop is CASSSPGTGGGYTF. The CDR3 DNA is TGTGCCAGCAGCTCCCCCGGGACAGGGGGCGGCTACACCTTC. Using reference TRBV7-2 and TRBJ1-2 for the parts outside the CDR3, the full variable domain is GAGVSQSPSNKVTEKGKDVELRCDPISGHTALYWYRQSLGQGLEFLIYFQGNSAPDKSGLPSDRFSAERTGGSVSTLTIQRTQQEDSAVYLCASSSPGTGGGYTFGSGTRLTVV.

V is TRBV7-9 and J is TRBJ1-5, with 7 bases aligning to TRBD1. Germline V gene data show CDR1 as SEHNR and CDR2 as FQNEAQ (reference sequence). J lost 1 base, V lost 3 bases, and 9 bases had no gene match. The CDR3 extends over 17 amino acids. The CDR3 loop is CASSFNQGDFSNQPQHF. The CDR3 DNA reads TGTGCCAGCAGCTTTAATCAGGGGGATTTCAGCAATCAGCCCCAGCATTTT.

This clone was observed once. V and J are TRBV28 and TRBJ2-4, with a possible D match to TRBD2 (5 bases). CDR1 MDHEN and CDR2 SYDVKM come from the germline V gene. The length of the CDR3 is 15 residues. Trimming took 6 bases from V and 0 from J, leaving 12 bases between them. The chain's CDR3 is CASSRSGLAKNIQYF. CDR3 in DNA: TGTGCCAGCAGCCGCAGCGGTCTAGCCAAAAACATTCAGTACTTC.

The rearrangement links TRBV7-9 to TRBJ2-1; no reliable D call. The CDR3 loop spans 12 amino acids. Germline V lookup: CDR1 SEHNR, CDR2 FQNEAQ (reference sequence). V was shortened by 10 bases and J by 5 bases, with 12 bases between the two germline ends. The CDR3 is CATPRSDNEQFF. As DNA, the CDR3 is TGTGCCACTCCGCGGTCCGACAATGAGCAGTTCTTC.

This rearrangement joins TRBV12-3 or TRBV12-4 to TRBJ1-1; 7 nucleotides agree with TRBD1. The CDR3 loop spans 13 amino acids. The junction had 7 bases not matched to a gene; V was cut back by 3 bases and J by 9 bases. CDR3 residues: CASSFARQGKAFF. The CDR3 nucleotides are TGTGCCAGCAGTTTTGCGCGACAGGGAAAAGCTTTCTTT.

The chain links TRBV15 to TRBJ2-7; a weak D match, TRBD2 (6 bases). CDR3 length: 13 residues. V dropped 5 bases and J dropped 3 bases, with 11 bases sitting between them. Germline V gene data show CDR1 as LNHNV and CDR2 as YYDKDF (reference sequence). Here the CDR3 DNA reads TGTGCCACCAGCGGGGGGACTCTCTACGAGCAGTACTTC. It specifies CATSGGTLYEQYF.

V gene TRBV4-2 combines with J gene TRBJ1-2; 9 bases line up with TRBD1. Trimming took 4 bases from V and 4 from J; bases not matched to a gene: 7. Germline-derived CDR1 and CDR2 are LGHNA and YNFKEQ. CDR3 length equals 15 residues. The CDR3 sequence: CASSRTGARIYGYTF. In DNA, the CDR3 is TGTGCCAGCAGCCGGACAGGGGCAAGAATCTATGGCTACACCTTC.

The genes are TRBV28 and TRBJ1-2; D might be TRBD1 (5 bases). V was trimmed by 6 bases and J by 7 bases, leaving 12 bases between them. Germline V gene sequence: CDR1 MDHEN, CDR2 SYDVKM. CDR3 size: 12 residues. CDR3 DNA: TGTGCCAGCAGGATCGGGGGAGGTGGCTACACCTTC. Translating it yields CASRIGGGGYTF.

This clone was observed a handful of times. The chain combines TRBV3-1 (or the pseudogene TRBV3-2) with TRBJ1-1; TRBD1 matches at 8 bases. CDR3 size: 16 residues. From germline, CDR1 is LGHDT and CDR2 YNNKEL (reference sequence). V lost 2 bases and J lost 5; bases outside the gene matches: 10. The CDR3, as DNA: TGTGCCAGCAGCCAACAGAGGACAGGGCTGGAGACTGAAGCTTTCTTT. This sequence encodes CASSQQRTGLETEAFF.

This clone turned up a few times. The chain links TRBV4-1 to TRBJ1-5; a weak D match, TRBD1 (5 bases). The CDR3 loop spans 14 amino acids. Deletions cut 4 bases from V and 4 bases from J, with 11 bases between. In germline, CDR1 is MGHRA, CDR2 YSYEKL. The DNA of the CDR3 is TGCGCCAGCAGCCTTCAGGGAACGAATCAGCCCCAGCATTTT. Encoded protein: CASSLQGTNQPQHF.

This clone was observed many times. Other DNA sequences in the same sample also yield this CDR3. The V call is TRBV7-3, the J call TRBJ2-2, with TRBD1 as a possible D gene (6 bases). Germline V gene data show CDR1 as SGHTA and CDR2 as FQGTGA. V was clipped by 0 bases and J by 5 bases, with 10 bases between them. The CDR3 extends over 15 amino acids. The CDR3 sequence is CASSLTQGRTGELFF. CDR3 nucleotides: TGTGCCAGCAGCTTAACACAGGGAAGGACCGGGGAGCTGTTTTTT.

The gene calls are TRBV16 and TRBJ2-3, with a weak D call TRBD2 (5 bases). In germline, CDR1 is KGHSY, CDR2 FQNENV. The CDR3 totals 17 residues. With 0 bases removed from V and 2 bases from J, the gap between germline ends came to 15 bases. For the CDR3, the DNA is TGTGCCAGCAGCCAATCGTCAGCGGCAAGACTCACAGATACGCAGTATTTT. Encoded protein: CASSQSSAARLTDTQYF.

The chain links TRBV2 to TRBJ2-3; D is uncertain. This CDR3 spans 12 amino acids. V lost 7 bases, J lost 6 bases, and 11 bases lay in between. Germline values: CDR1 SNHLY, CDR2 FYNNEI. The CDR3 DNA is TGTGCCAGCACCTGGAGTTCGGATACGCAGTATTTT. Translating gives CASTWSSDTQYF.

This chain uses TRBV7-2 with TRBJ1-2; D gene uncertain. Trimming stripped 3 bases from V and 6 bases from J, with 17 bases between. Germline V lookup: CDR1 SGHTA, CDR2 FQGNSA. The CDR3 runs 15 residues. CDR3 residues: CASSFRAMGWNGYTF. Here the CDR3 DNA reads TGTGCCAGCAGCTTTCGCGCGATGGGCTGGAATGGCTACACCTTC.

CDR3 region: CASSLDLLAGGTGELFF. In DNA form, the CDR3 reads TGTGCCAGCAGCTTGGATTTACTAGCGGGAGGTACCGGGGAGCTGTTTTTT. V is TRBV5-5 and J is TRBJ2-2; 12 bases are a match to TRBD2. V gave up 0 bases and J gave up 5 bases; unmatched junction bases: 5. Germline values: CDR1 SGHKS, CDR2 YYEKEE (reference sequence). CDR3 length: 17 amino acids.

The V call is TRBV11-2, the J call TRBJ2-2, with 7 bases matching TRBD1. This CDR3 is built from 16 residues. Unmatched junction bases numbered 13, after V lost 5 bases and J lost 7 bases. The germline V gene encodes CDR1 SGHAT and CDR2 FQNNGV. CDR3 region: CASSPLFGTDGGELFF. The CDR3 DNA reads TGTGCCAGCAGCCCGCTATTCGGGACAGATGGCGGGGAGCTGTTTTTT. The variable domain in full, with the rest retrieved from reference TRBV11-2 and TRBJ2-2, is EAGVAQSPRYKIIEKRQSVAFWCNPISGHATLYWYQQILGQGPKLLIQFQNNGVVDDSQLPKDRFSAERLKGVDSTLKIQPAKLEDSAVYLCASSPLFGTDGGELFFGEGSRLTVL.

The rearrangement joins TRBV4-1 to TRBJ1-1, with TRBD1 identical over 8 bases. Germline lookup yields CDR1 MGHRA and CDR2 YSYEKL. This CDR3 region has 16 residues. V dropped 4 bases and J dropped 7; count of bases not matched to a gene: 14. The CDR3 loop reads CASSPQTGVGGDEAFF. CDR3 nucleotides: TGCGCCAGCAGCCCCCAGACAGGGGTGGGAGGAGATGAAGCTTTCTTT.